This is a list of T cell receptor beta chains from one sample in a study of T cells in Graves' hyperthyroidism and ophthalmopathy. TCRdb re-derived calls from the multiplex PCR reads in MiXCR, one entry per CDR3 protein. The sample carries about 760,000 distinct CDR3 sequences, approximately 40% recorded once. Sequencing was done on a sample of blood. The source of these receptors is a woman between 40 and 50 years old with Graves' hyperthyroidism. Each CDR3 is given with its conserved first and last residue. The D gene is left open where the match is weak. The listing skips clone size in some rows; elsewhere it reads once, few, many or a size class.

>many|TRBJ1-1|TRBV29-1|NA
TGCAGCGTTGAAGATGGGGGAAATGAAGCTTTCTTT
CSVEDGGNEAFF
>many|TRBJ1-2|TRBV29-1|NA
TGCAGCGTTGTAAGTCGCTATGGCTACACCTTC
CSVVSRYGYTF
>many|TRBJ1-6|TRBV13|NA
TGTGCCAGCAGCTCCAAGCCCGATTCACCCCTCCACTTT
CASSSKPDSPLHF
>few|TRBJ2-5|TRBV6-2/TRBV6-3|NA
TGTGCCAGCAGCACTACTGAGGAACGACAAGAGACCCAGTACTTC
CASSTTEERQETQYF
>many|TRBJ1-2|TRBV10-3|NA
TGTGCCATCAGTGTGGGGTGGGGATTGGATGGCTACACCTTC
CAISVGWGLDGYTF
>NA|TRBJ1-4|TRBV2|NA
TGTGCCAGCAGTGATCCGGTGGGGCGGGAAAAACTGTTTTTT
CASSDPVGREKLFF
>many|TRBJ1-1|TRBV7-8|TRBD1
TGTGCCAGCAGCACTAGCAGGGGGCTAAACACTGAAGCTTTCTTT
CASSTSRGLNTEAFF
>many|TRBJ1-2|TRBV20-1|TRBD1
TGCAGTGCTGGCCGGGACAGCTATGGCTACACCTTC
CSAGRDSYGYTF
>many|TRBJ1-2|TRBV7-2|NA
TGTGCCAGCAGCTCTACTCCTCTGACTCGGACCGTCTCGGGCTACACCTTC
CASSSTPLTRTVSGYTF
>many|TRBJ1-3|TRBV5-8|TRBD1
TGTGCCAGCAGCGACAGGGGGATCGGAAACACCATATATTTT
CASSDRGIGNTIYF
>NA|TRBJ2-5|TRBV20-1|TRBD1
TGCAGTGCTATGGGACAGGGAGTAGAGACCCAGTACTTC
CSAMGQGVETQYF
>NA|TRBJ2-7|TRBV20-1|NA
TGCAGTGCTAGTGGGTGGGGGAGCTCCTACGAGCAGTACTTC
CSASGWGSSYEQYF
>NA|TRBJ1-2|TRBV12-3/TRBV12-4|NA
TGTGCCAGCAGTTTAGGGGAGTTAGTTGGCTACACCTTC
CASSLGELVGYTF
>many|TRBJ1-4|TRBV20-1|NA
TGCAGTGCTAGCCCAAGGGCGACTAATGAAAAACTGTTTTTT
CSASPRATNEKLFF
>NA|TRBJ1-5|TRBV7-9|TRBD1
TGTGCCAGCAGCTTTCAGCGTCAAGGGACAGGCCGCAATCAGCCCCAGCATTTT
CASSFQRQGTGRNQPQHF
>NA|TRBJ2-7|TRBV7-2|NA
TGTGCCAGCAGCTTAACTGGAGGGCTTGGCGAGCAGTACTTC
CASSLTGGLGEQYF
>few|TRBJ2-3|TRBV24-1|NA
TGTGCCACCAGTGATTTGTTGGGCAGGGAGGACACAGATACGCAGTATTTT
CATSDLLGREDTDTQYF